This TCR beta chain derives from a study of shared clonotypes between healthy human individuals. The wider study: Per donor, three plates held CD4 naive cells, three held CD4 memory, two held CD8 naive and one held CD8 memory. Study findings and constraints: Generally, estimated richness proved larger in naive subsets than it did in memory subsets.

About this clone itself: What it binds is not known.

V was clipped by 4 bases and J by 2 bases, with 17 bases between them. The CDR3 extends over 16 amino acids. Germline-derived CDR1 and CDR2 are MGHDK and SYGVNS. Researchers partitioned CD4+ cells into CD45RA+ naive and CD45RA-negative memory subsets. An even split of each subset's genomic DNA across several immunoSEQ plates was performed. Profiling relied on immunoSEQ multiplex PCR, and the TCRdb table lists in-frame clones only, not all of them. The sample holds roughly 1,500,000 clones, approximately 98% seen once. This chain links TRBV25-1 with TRBJ1-2, with no clear D. Material for sequencing was naive CD4+ T cells sorted from blood. As for subset: CD45RA+ positively selected. The clonotype comes from a young man in good health. The CDR3 loop reads CASSAPGRMGNYGYTF. The DNA of the CDR3 is TGTGCCAGCAGTGCCCCGGGCAGGATGGGGAACTATGGCTACACCTTC.